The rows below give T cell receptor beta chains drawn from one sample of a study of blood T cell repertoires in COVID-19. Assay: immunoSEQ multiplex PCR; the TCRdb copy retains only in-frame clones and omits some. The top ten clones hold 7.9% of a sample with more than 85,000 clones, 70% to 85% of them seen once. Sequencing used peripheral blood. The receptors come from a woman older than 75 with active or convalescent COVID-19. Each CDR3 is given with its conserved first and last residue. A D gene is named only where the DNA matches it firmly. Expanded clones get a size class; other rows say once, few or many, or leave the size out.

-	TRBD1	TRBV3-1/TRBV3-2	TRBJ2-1	CASSQGSGGSYNEQFF	TGTGCCAGCAGCCAAGGGTCAGGGGGCTCCTACAATGAGCAGTTCTTC
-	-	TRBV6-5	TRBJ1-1	CASSYSDRPYTEAFF	TGTGCCAGCAGTTACTCCGACAGACCGTACACTGAAGCTTTCTTT
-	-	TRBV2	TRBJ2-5	CASSEVTVQETQYF	TGTGCCAGCAGTGAAGTGACAGTCCAAGAGACCCAGTACTTC
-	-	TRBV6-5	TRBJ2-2	CASSYDWGVGGELFF	TGTGCCAGCAGTTACGACTGGGGGGTTGGCGGGGAGCTGTTTTTT
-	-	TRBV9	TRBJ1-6	CASSVAGPLGNSPLHF	TGTGCCAGCAGCGTTGCAGGCCCCCTTGGGAATTCACCCCTCCACTTT
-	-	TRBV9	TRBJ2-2	CASSVGPHTGELFF	TGTGCCAGCAGCGTAGGGCCTCACACCGGGGAGCTGTTTTTT
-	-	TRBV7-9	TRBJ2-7	CASSLGGGSYEQYF	TGTGCCAGCAGCTTGGGGGGAGGCTCCTACGAGCAGTACTTC
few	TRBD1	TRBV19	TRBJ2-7	CASSMASTGGGIRQYF	TGTGCCAGTAGTATGGCCTCAACAGGGGGCGGGATACGGCAGTACTTC
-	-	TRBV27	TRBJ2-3	CASSFSPGGTDTQYF	TGTGCCAGCAGTTTTTCCCCAGGGGGGACAGATACGCAGTATTTT
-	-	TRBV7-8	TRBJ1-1	CASSFPRMNTEAFF	TGTGCCAGCAGCTTTCCCAGGATGAACACTGAAGCTTTCTTT
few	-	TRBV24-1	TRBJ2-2	CATSDYRRVPDSNTGELFF	TGTGCCACCAGTGATTATCGGAGGGTTCCCGATTCGAACACCGGGGAGCTGTTTTTT
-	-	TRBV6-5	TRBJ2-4	CASRDSQKNIQYF	TGTGCCAGCAGAGACAGTCAAAAAAACATTCAGTACTTC
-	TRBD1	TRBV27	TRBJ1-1	CASSPKSSTGMNTEAFF	TGTGCCAGCAGTCCGAAGTCATCGACAGGGATGAACACTGAAGCTTTCTTT
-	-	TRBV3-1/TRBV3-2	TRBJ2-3	CASSQGFLAGDTQYF	TGTGCCAGCAGCCAAGGGTTTCTAGCCGGCGATACGCAGTATTTT
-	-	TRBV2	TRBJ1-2	CASSEAPGPVFYGYTF	TGTGCCAGCAGTGAAGCCCCAGGGCCTGTTTTCTATGGCTACACCTTC
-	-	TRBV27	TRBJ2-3	CASSRDTGGTDTQYF	TGTGCCAGCAGCCGGGACACCGGCGGCACAGATACGCAGTATTTT
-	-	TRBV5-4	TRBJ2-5	CASSPGSNQETQYF	TGTGCCAGCAGCCCGGGATCTAATCAAGAGACCCAGTACTTC
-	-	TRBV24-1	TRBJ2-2	CATQELASGELFF	TGTGCCACCCAGGAACTAGCATCCGGGGAGCTGTTTTTT
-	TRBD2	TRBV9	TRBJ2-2	CASGLAGVGELFF	TGTGCCAGCGGTCTAGCGGGAGTCGGGGAGCTGTTTTTT
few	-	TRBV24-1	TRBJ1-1	CATSDSGTEAFF	TGTGCCACCAGTGATTCGGGGACTGAAGCTTTCTTT
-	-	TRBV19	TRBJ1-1	CASSILGGKAEAFF	TGTGCCAGTAGTATTTTGGGGGGGAAGGCTGAAGCTTTCTTT
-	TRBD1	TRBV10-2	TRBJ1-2	CASSGSIGGVGPIVYGYTF	TGCGCCAGCAGTGGGTCCATAGGGGGCGTAGGTCCCATTGTCTATGGCTACACCTTC
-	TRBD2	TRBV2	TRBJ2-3	CASGSGRRDTQYF	TGTGCCAGCGGTAGCGGGCGGAGAGATACGCAGTATTTT
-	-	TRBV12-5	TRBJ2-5	CASRGTSAQYF	TGTGCTAGTCGCGGGACCTCCGCGCAGTACTTC
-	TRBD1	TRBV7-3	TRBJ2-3	CASSLGTGADTQYF	TGTGCCAGCAGCTTAGGAACAGGGGCAGATACGCAGTATTTT
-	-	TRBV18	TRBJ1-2	CASSPLGQRSNYGYTF	TGTGCCAGCTCACCACTAGGACAGCGATCTAACTATGGCTACACCTTC
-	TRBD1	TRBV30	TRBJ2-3	CAWGQGVFGTDTQYF	TGTGCCTGGGGACAGGGGGTTTTTGGCACAGATACGCAGTATTTT
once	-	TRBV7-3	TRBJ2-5	CASSYWTFQETQYF	TGTGCCAGCAGCTATTGGACTTTTCAAGAGACCCAGTACTTC
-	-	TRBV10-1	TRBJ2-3	CASKAGDGDTQYF	TGCGCCAGCAAAGCAGGGGATGGAGATACGCAGTATTTT
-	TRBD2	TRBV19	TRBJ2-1	CASSALTSVNEQFF	TGTGCCAGTAGCGCCCTAACTAGCGTCAATGAGCAGTTCTTC
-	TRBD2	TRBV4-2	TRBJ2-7	CASSHSGVAGLYEQYF	TGTGCCAGCAGCCACTCCGGGGTAGCGGGACTCTACGAGCAGTACTTC
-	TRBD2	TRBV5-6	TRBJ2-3	CASSFPPGLAEDTDTQYF	TGTGCCAGCAGCTTCCCCCCCGGACTAGCGGAGGACACAGATACGCAGTATTTT
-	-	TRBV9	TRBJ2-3	CASSQGGSGTDTQYF	TGTGCCAGCAGCCAGGGTGGGTCAGGCACAGATACGCAGTATTTT
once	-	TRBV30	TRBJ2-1	CAWTTSSPYNEQFF	TGTGCCTGGACGACTAGTTCCCCCTACAATGAGCAGTTCTTC
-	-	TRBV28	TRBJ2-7	CASRTPYEQYF	TGTGCCAGCAGAACTCCCTACGAGCAGTACTTC
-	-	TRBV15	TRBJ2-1	CATSRERTDYNEQFF	TGTGCCACCAGCAGAGAGAGGACAGACTACAATGAGCAGTTCTTC
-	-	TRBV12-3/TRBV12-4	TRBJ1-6	CASAGGRSPLHF	TGTGCCAGCGCGGGCGGCCGATCACCCCTCCACTTT
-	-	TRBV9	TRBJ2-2	CASSPRERTNTGELFF	TGTGCCAGCAGCCCTCGTGAGCGGACGAACACCGGGGAGCTGTTTTTT
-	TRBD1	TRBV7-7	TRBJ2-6	CASSPDGQGGANVLTF	TGTGCTAGCAGCCCCGACGGACAGGGGGGGGCCAACGTCCTGACTTTC
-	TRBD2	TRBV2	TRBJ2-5	CASSEAQRLAGKETQYF	TGTGCCAGCAGTGAAGCGCAAAGGCTAGCGGGAAAAGAGACCCAGTACTTC
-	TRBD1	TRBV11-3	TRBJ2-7	CASSPGWPQGDYEQYF	TGTGCCAGCAGCCCCGGGTGGCCACAGGGGGACTACGAGCAGTACTTC
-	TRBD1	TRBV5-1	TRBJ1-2	CASSSYLGQASYGYTF	TGCGCCAGCAGTTCCTACCTGGGACAGGCGTCCTATGGCTACACCTTC
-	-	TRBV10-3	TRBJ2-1	CATVENYNEQFF	TGTGCCACCGTCGAGAACTACAATGAGCAGTTCTTC
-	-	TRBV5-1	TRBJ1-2	CASSLGQVLLYGYTF	TGCGCCAGCAGCTTGGGACAGGTTCTACTCTATGGCTACACCTTC
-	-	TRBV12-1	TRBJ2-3	CASSFLEREASTDTQYF	TGTGCCAGCAGCTTTCTAGAGCGGGAGGCCAGCACAGATACGCAGTATTTT
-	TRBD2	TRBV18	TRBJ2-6	CASSGTSGTHSGANVLTF	TGTGCCAGCTCCGGGACTAGCGGGACTCACTCTGGGGCCAACGTCCTGACTTTC
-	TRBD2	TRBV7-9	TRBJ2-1	CASDGVSWDYLFF	TGTGCCAGCGATGGGGTTTCTTGGGACTACTTGTTCTTC
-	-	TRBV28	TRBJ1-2	CASRLHYGYTF	TGTGCCAGCAGACTACACTATGGCTACACCTTC
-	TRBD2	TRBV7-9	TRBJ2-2	CASSLSAGGSTGELFF	TGTGCCAGCAGCTTGTCTGCGGGGGGAAGCACCGGGGAGCTGTTTTTT
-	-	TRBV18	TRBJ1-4	CASFDGVGARKLFF	TGTGCCAGTTTCGATGGGGTAGGGGCCCGAAAACTGTTTTTT
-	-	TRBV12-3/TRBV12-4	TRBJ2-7	CASSFEGYEQYF	TGTGCCAGCAGTTTCGAGGGTTACGAGCAGTACTTC
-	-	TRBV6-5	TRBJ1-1	CASSYGGNTEAFF	TGTGCCAGCAGTTACGGCGGGAACACTGAAGCTTTCTTT
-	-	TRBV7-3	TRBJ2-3	CASSLMATTDTQYF	TGTGCCAGCAGCTTAATGGCCACGACAGATACGCAGTATTTT
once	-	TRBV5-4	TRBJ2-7	CASSSGSLYEQYF	TGTGCCAGCAGCTCGGGATCTCTCTACGAGCAGTACTTC
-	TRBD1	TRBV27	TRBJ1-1	CASSLGQTLTGTEAFF	TGTGCCAGCAGTTTGGGACAGACCTTAACGGGGACTGAAGCTTTCTTT